Here is one T cell receptor (beta chain) with its context. Clones were sequenced by immunoSEQ multiplex PCR, and TCRdb holds only the in-frame ones, with some missing. Counted here are 100,000 to 150,000 clones, approximately 83% occurring once; the ten biggest clones make up 25% to 30%. Germline trimming cut 3 bases from V and 5 bases from J; bases unmatched to any gene: 6. This CDR3 contains 14 residues. Germline V gene sequence: CDR1 DFQATT, CDR2 SNEGSKA (reference sequence). This sample was included in a study of blood T cell repertoires in COVID-19. This TCR was sampled from a woman over 75 with acute or convalescent COVID-19. Material for sequencing was peripheral blood. The J gene is TRBJ2-1, the V gene TRBV20-1; 8 nucleotides match TRBD2. CDR3 sequence reads: CSASLAGGHNEQFF. The CDR3 bases are TGCAGTGCTAGTCTCGCGGGGGGCCACAATGAGCAGTTCTTC.